A single sample gave rise to the 14 T cell receptor beta chains below, sequenced in a study of Graves' ophthalmopathy and Graves' hyperthyroidism. RNA transcripts were the source from which TCR beta CDR3 regions were amplified. First-round RT-PCR relied on HTBI primers, and a second-round multiplex PCR came next. TCRdb fed the multiplex PCR reads into MiXCR, producing one record per CDR3 protein. Counted here are approximately 37,000 distinct CDR3 sequences, 40% to 65% occurring once; the ten biggest clones make up around 20%. The sequencing input was peripheral blood. These TCRs come from an adult man with Graves' ophthalmopathy.

The rearrangement uses TRBV7-2 and TRBJ1-1; D gene unclear. V lost 3 bases, J lost 0 bases, and 14 bases lay in between. The CDR3 loop spans 16 amino acids. Germline CDR1 and CDR2: SGHTA and FQGNSA. The CDR3 nucleotides are TGTGCCAGCAGCTTTTGGGTCAGCGGAGTGAACACTGAAGCTTTCTTT. Translated, it gives CASSFWVSGVNTEAFF.

This sequence joins TRBV2 and TRBJ2-3, with D hard to call. Trimming took off 9 bases at V and 11 bases at J, with 21 bases between the two ends. This CDR3 is 13 amino acids long. Germline lookup yields CDR1 SNHLY and CDR2 FYNNEI. The CDR3 sequence: CASRSRTYNEQYF. The CDR3 nucleotides are TGTGCCAGTCGTTCTCGGACCTACAATGAGCAGTATTTT. Full variable domain (rest looked up from reference TRBV2 and TRBJ2-3): EPEVTQTPSHQVTQMGQEVILRCVPISNHLYFYWYRQILGQKVEFLVSFYNNEISEKSEIFDDQFSVERPDGSNFTLKIRSTKLEDSAMYFCASRSRTYNEQYFGPGTRLTVL.

In its sample, this clonotype is medium-sized. The chain uses TRBV5-8 and TRBJ1-2; possibly TRBD1 for D (6 bases). CDR1 and CDR2 (germline): SGHTS, YDEGEE. Trimming took off 4 bases at V and 6 bases at J, with 13 bases between the two ends. This CDR3 contains 13 residues. The CDR3 DNA sequence: TGTGCCAGCAGCGTGACAGGCCTTAATGGCTACACCTTC. This gives the protein CASSVTGLNGYTF.

This clonotype has more than one count but fewer than ten. The V and J genes are TRBV3-1 and TRBJ2-6; TRBD1 matches 9 bases. Germline V gene sequence: CDR1 LGHDT, CDR2 YNNKEL (reference sequence). This CDR3 is built from 19 residues. The V segment lost 4 bases and the J segment 0 bases; nucleotides outside the gene matches: 10. The CDR3 region has the DNA TGTGCCAGCAGCCCAGTGCGGACAGGGGACAGCTCTGGGGCCAACGTCCTGACTTTC. This codes for CASSPVRTGDSSGANVLTF.

This clonotype came up many times. The chain is built from TRBV4-1 and TRBJ2-1; 8 nucleotides line up with TRBD2. Germline lookup yields CDR1 MGHRA and CDR2 YSYEKL. The CDR3 runs to 15 residues. The trim removed 8 bases at V and 5 bases at J, leaving 11 bases unmatched. The CDR3 DNA is TGCGCCAGCCGGGGACGGACCGGGAGGGACAATGAGCAGTTCTTC. Translating gives CASRGRTGRDNEQFF.

This clonotype was detected once. The rearrangement uses TRBV11-2 and TRBJ1-1, with D perhaps TRBD1 (5 bases). Germline CDR1 SGHAT, CDR2 FQNNGV. The CDR3 covers 16 residues. The chain's CDR3 is CTISLRLTGVNTEAFF. In DNA, the CDR3 is TGTACCATCAGCCTAAGACTAACAGGCGTGAACACTGAAGCTTTCTTT.

The chain links TRBV19 to TRBJ1-2; no firm D call. CDR3 length: 13 amino acids. From germline, CDR1 is LNHDA and CDR2 SQIVND (reference sequence). With 4 bases removed from V and 2 bases from J, the gap between germline ends came to 8 bases. The CDR3 here is CASSREFNYGYTF. In DNA, the CDR3 is TGTGCCAGTAGTAGAGAGTTCAACTATGGCTACACCTTC. Complete variable domain (other parts from reference TRBV19 and TRBJ1-2): DGGITQSPKYLFRKEGQNVTLSCEQNLNHDAMYWYRQDPGQGLRLIYYSQIVNDFQKGDIAEGYSVSREKKESFPLTVTSAQKNPTAFYLCASSREFNYGYTFGSGTRLTVV.

The rearrangement uses TRBV5-1 and TRBJ2-7, with D perhaps being TRBD1 or TRBD2 (5 bases each). Germline CDR1 is SGHRS and CDR2 is YFSETQ. Trimming shortened V by 5 bases and J by 2 bases, and 14 bases separated the two germline ends. The CDR3 sequence is 14 residues long. DNA of the CDR3: TGCGCCAGCAGGGTCGACCCGGGGCCCTACGAGCAGTACTTC. Translating it yields CASRVDPGPYEQYF.

This clonotype was counted ten times or more. The J gene is TRBJ1-1, the V gene TRBV19; possible D gene TRBD1, 5 bases. CDR3 length: 14 residues. The V end lost 1 base, the J end lost 5 bases, and 11 bases lay between the germline ends. Germline CDR1 reads LNHDA; CDR2 reads SQIVND (reference sequence). The CDR3 protein is CASSIAGVSTEAFF. The CDR3 DNA sequence: TGTGCCAGTAGTATAGCGGGGGTGAGTACTGAAGCTTTCTTT.

The sample holds a few counts of this clonotype. The rearrangement links TRBV25-1 to TRBJ2-7; maybe TRBD1 (5 bases). V was trimmed by 8 bases and J by 3 bases, leaving 14 bases between them. In germline, CDR1 is MGHDK, CDR2 SYGVNS. The CDR3 spans 13 residues. CDR3 DNA sequence: TGTGCCAGCTACGGCAGGGAAGACTACGAGCAGTACTTC. This gives the protein CASYGREDYEQYF.

This clonotype occurred many times. The gene calls are TRBV28 and TRBJ2-7, with unresolved D. Germline lookup yields CDR1 MDHEN and CDR2 SYDVKM. Trimming stripped 3 bases from V and 3 bases from J, with 12 bases between. The CDR3 runs 14 residues. The chain's CDR3 is CASSFPNTNYEQYF. The CDR3 DNA is TGTGCCAGCAGTTTCCCTAACACGAACTACGAGCAGTACTTC. Full variable domain (rest looked up from reference TRBV28 and TRBJ2-7): DVKVTQSSRYLVKRTGEKVFLECVQDMDHENMFWYRQDPGLGLRLIYFSYDVKMKEKGDIPEGYSVSREKKERFSLILESASTNQTSMYLCASSFPNTNYEQYFGPGTRLTVT.

Points on this clonotype: The junction differs from germline at one of its ends, possibly a read error. The J gene is TRBJ2-7, the V gene TRBV10-1, with 9 bases matching TRBD2. Germline CDR1 is WNHNN and CDR2 is SYGVQD (reference sequence). The CDR3 has 14 residues. DNA for the CDR3: TGCACCAGCCCGTCCAGCGGGAGGAACCACGAGCAGTACTTC. Its translation: CTSPSSGRNHEQYF.

The V gene is TRBV10-1, the J gene TRBJ2-2; TRBD2 is a possible D gene (6 bases). Trimming shortened V by 0 bases and J by 5 bases, and 10 bases separated the two germline ends. The CDR3 spans 15 residues. The germline V gene encodes CDR1 WNHNN and CDR2 SYGVQD (reference sequence). The CDR3 spells CASSESNGRTGELFF. As DNA, the CDR3 is TGCGCCAGCAGTGAGTCGAACGGGAGAACCGGGGAGCTGTTTTTT.

The chain combines TRBV9 with TRBJ2-5, with 9 nucleotides matching TRBD2. Germline V CDR1 and CDR2: SGDLS, YYNGEE. The CDR3 loop spans 15 amino acids. J lost 5 bases, V lost 1 base, and 6 bases had no gene match. This CDR3 reads CASSVTPSGEETQYF. CDR3 sequence (DNA): TGTGCCAGCAGCGTAACGCCTAGCGGGGAGGAGACCCAGTACTTC.